This is a list of T cell receptor beta chains from one sample in a study of cytomegalovirus exposure and HLA in healthy donors. Sequenced by immunoSEQ multiplex PCR; TCRdb stores in-frame clones only, minus some. The sample has more than 100,000 clones, 78% seen once. The sequencing input was PBMCs. The receptors were sampled from a woman aged 25 to 39 in good health and CMV-seropositive. Both conserved end residues are part of each CDR3. Each record gives: CDR3 protein, CDR3 DNA, D gene, J gene, clone size, V gene. The D gene is left open where the match is weak. Where a row states a size, it is once, few, many or the class of an expanded clone; other rows omit it.

cdr3_aa: CASSLVSGGFQETQYF
cdr3_nt: TGCGCCAGCAGCTTGGTTAGCGGGGGGTTCCAAGAGACCCAGTACTTC
d_call: TRBD2
j_call: TRBJ2-5
clone_size: -
v_call: TRBV5-1

cdr3_aa: CASSDAGNQPQHF
cdr3_nt: TGTGCCAGCAGTGACGCAGGGAATCAGCCCCAGCATTTT
d_call: -
j_call: TRBJ1-5
clone_size: -
v_call: TRBV2

cdr3_aa: CASSLKATGGVEANEKLFF
cdr3_nt: TGTGCCAGCAGCTTGAAGGCTACAGGGGGCGTAGAAGCTAATGAAAAACTGTTTTTT
d_call: TRBD1
j_call: TRBJ1-4
clone_size: -
v_call: TRBV5-4

cdr3_aa: CAWRPGQIYGYTF
cdr3_nt: TGTGCCTGGAGACCTGGACAGATTTATGGCTACACCTTC
d_call: -
j_call: TRBJ1-2
clone_size: -
v_call: TRBV30

cdr3_aa: CASSLGQGPETQYF
cdr3_nt: TGCGCCAGCAGCCTAGGACAGGGTCCAGAGACCCAGTACTTC
d_call: TRBD1
j_call: TRBJ2-5
clone_size: -
v_call: TRBV5-1

cdr3_aa: CASSLNGETQYF
cdr3_nt: TGTGCCAGCAGCTTGAACGGGGAGACCCAGTACTTC
d_call: -
j_call: TRBJ2-5
clone_size: -
v_call: TRBV5-6

cdr3_aa: CASSLGQGDEQYF
cdr3_nt: TGCGCCAGCAGCTTGGGGCAGGGCGACGAGCAGTACTTC
d_call: -
j_call: TRBJ2-7
clone_size: -
v_call: TRBV5-1

cdr3_aa: CASSGWGVYGYTF
cdr3_nt: TGTGCCAGCAGCGGTTGGGGGGTCTATGGCTACACCTTC
d_call: -
j_call: TRBJ1-2
clone_size: -
v_call: TRBV5-6

cdr3_aa: CASSRRPGTGGSAKNIQYF
cdr3_nt: TGTGCCAGCAGCCGCCGTCCCGGGACAGGGGGGTCAGCCAAAAACATTCAGTACTTC
d_call: TRBD1
j_call: TRBJ2-4
clone_size: -
v_call: TRBV7-2

cdr3_aa: CASSIRLSGYGHTF
cdr3_nt: TGTGCCAGTAGTATAAGGCTCAGCGGCTATGGCCACACCTTC
d_call: -
j_call: TRBJ1-2
clone_size: once
v_call: TRBV19

cdr3_aa: CSVEDRSTGYEQYF
cdr3_nt: TGCAGCGTTGAAGATAGGTCGACAGGCTACGAGCAGTACTTC
d_call: -
j_call: TRBJ2-7
clone_size: -
v_call: TRBV29-1

cdr3_aa: CASRDSYPYEQYF
cdr3_nt: TGTGCCAGCAGGGACAGTTATCCCTACGAGCAGTACTTC
d_call: -
j_call: TRBJ2-7
clone_size: -
v_call: TRBV6-1

cdr3_aa: CASSPDGQGITYEQYF
cdr3_nt: TGCGCCAGCAGCCCGGACGGGCAGGGGATCACCTACGAGCAGTACTTC
d_call: -
j_call: TRBJ2-7
clone_size: -
v_call: TRBV5-1

cdr3_aa: CASASFTTSGGYTF
cdr3_nt: TGTGCCAGCGCCAGCTTCACAACGTCGGGGGGCTACACCTTC
d_call: -
j_call: TRBJ1-2
clone_size: -
v_call: TRBV2

cdr3_aa: CASSPGGQGTGQPQHF
cdr3_nt: TGTGCCAGCAGCCCCGGGGGACAGGGTACTGGGCAGCCCCAGCATTTT
d_call: TRBD1
j_call: TRBJ1-5
clone_size: few
v_call: TRBV7-9

cdr3_aa: CASSQRGFTDTQYF
cdr3_nt: TGTGCCAGCAGCCAACGGGGTTTCACAGATACGCAGTATTTT
d_call: -
j_call: TRBJ2-3
clone_size: -
v_call: TRBV14

cdr3_aa: CASRLAGGPGDTQYF
cdr3_nt: TGTGCCAGCAGACTAGCGGGGGGGCCAGGGGATACGCAGTATTTT
d_call: TRBD2
j_call: TRBJ2-3
clone_size: once
v_call: TRBV7-2

cdr3_aa: CASSPGEEKLFF
cdr3_nt: TGTGCCAGCAGCCCGGGGGAAGAAAAACTGTTTTTT
d_call: -
j_call: TRBJ1-4
clone_size: -
v_call: TRBV2

cdr3_aa: CASSLEGAPSTDTQYF
cdr3_nt: TGTGCCAGCAGCTTAGAAGGGGCCCCTAGCACAGATACGCAGTATTTT
d_call: -
j_call: TRBJ2-3
clone_size: -
v_call: TRBV7-9

cdr3_aa: CATLATTKGNQPQHF
cdr3_nt: TGTGCCACCCTAGCTACAACGAAGGGCAATCAGCCCCAGCATTTT
d_call: -
j_call: TRBJ1-5
clone_size: -
v_call: TRBV19

cdr3_aa: CASSPQGREDEQYF
cdr3_nt: TGTGCCAGCTCACCCCAGGGTAGAGAGGACGAGCAGTACTTC
d_call: -
j_call: TRBJ2-7
clone_size: -
v_call: TRBV18

cdr3_aa: CASSQFRGQGYEKLFF
cdr3_nt: TGCGCCAGCAGCCAGTTCCGGGGACAGGGGTACGAAAAACTGTTTTTT
d_call: TRBD1
j_call: TRBJ1-4
clone_size: -
v_call: TRBV4-3